This T cell receptor beta chain came from a study of cytomegalovirus exposure and HLA in healthy donors. Assay used: immunoSEQ multiplex PCR; TCRdb lists only in-frame clones, some missing. The sample consists of approximately 70,000 clones, about 95% of them appearing once. This CDR3 has 16 amino acids. CDR1 is SGHDT and CDR2 is YYEEEE in the germline V gene. Trimming took off 3 bases at V and 0 bases at J, with 13 bases between the two ends. The sequence was obtained from a woman aged 18-30 years in good health and CMV-seronegative. V gene TRBV5-6 combines with J gene TRBJ2-1; D is possibly TRBD1 (5 bases). Sequencing was performed on PBMCs. CDR3 nucleotide sequence: TGTGCCAGCAGCTCGGAACAGGCCCTCTCCTACAATGAGCAGTTCTTC. Protein product: CASSSEQALSYNEQFF.